This record looks at one T cell receptor (beta chain) sequence and its context. V was shortened by 9 bases and J by 5 bases, with 19 bases between the two germline ends. Germline-derived CDR1 and CDR2 are MNHNS and SASEGT. CDR3 length: 14 amino acids. Nobody among the patients had been given any treatment before thyroid surgery. The data derive from a study of metastatic and nonmetastatic thyroid tumors. About the study: It was across blood and tumor or nodule tissue from malignant and benign thyroid patients that repertoires were compared.

TCRdb ran MiXCR on the PCR reads. This sample has roughly 14,000 clones, with about 28% found just once. The specimen sequenced was blood. The chain carries TRBV6-1 and TRBJ1-1, with D tentatively TRBD1 (5 bases). The TCR comes from a female donor with papillary thyroid cancer or a benign thyroid nodule (not recorded which). Some clones in this sample may be carry-over from other donors' samples. DNA for the CDR3: TGTGCCAGTACTTCCGGGACTTCCGGGACTGAAGCTTTCTTT. It codes for CASTSGTSGTEAFF.